A single sample is the source of the 29 T cell receptor beta chains below, sequenced in a study of blood T cell repertoires in COVID-19. Produced via immunoSEQ multiplex PCR; TCRdb's table is partial and in-frame only. The repertoire holds some 120,000 clones, with 86% as singletons. The specimen was peripheral blood. Receptor source: a middle-aged man with acute or convalescent COVID-19.

This clone was counted once. The genes are TRBV7-9 and TRBJ2-2, with D possibly matching TRBD2 (7 bases). The CDR3 is 15 amino acids. CDR1 is SEHNR, CDR2 FQNEAQ, per germline (reference sequence). Trimming took off 5 bases at V and 6 bases at J, with 16 bases between the two ends. CDR3 sequence (DNA): TGTGCCAGCAGCCGTACCACAGGGAGGGCCGGGGAGCTGTTTTTT. This encodes CASSRTTGRAGELFF.

This clone has only one observation. CDR3 nucleotides: TGTGCCAGCATCGGACAGGGAAACACCATATATTTT. Protein sequence: CASIGQGNTIYF. The chain combines TRBV6-5 with TRBJ1-3, with D perhaps TRBD1 (6 bases). Deletions cut 7 bases from V and 4 bases from J, with 8 bases between. CDR1 and CDR2 (germline): MNHEY, SVGAGI. CDR3 length equals 12 residues.

The gene calls are TRBV10-2 and TRBJ1-4; 7 bases match TRBD1. The V gene end was trimmed by 6 bases and the J gene end by 8 bases; junction bases not matched to a gene: 3. Germline CDR1 and CDR2: WSHSY and SAAADI. This CDR3 contains 12 residues. The DNA of the CDR3 is TGCGCCAGCAGAGGGGGCGACGAAAAACTGTTTTTT. It is translated as CASRGGDEKLFF.

The chain has TRBV10-3 and TRBJ2-1, with 10 bases aligning to TRBD1. The V segment lost 6 bases and the J segment 5 bases; nucleotides outside the gene matches: 7. The CDR3 sequence is 15 residues long. Germline V gene lookup returns CDR1 ENHRY and CDR2 SYGVKD. This CDR3 is CAIRTGTGDHNEQFF. Here the CDR3 DNA reads TGTGCCATCAGGACCGGGACAGGGGACCACAATGAGCAGTTCTTC.

V gene TRBV2 combines with J gene TRBJ2-5; 8 bases map to TRBD1. Trimming at V came to 6 bases and at J to 2 bases, leaving 5 bases not matched to a gene. This CDR3 is built from 14 residues. CDR1 and CDR2 from the germline V gene are SNHLY and FYNNEI. The CDR3 here is CASSRTGGQETQYF. The CDR3 coding sequence is TGTGCCAGCAGCCGCACAGGGGGGCAAGAGACCCAGTACTTC.

The chain employs TRBV12-3 or TRBV12-4 and TRBJ1-2; 9 positions match TRBD1. With V trimmed by 6 bases and J by 5 bases, 4 bases remained unmatched. This CDR3 is built from 13 residues. CDR3 in amino acids: CASRGQGMYGYTF. The CDR3 coding sequence is TGTGCCAGCAGGGGACAGGGAATGTATGGCTACACCTTC.

The J gene is TRBJ1-2, the V gene TRBV5-1; 11 positions match TRBD1. There are 14 residues in the CDR3. Germline CDR1 reads SGHRS; CDR2 reads YFSETQ. V lost 4 bases to trimming and J lost 6 bases; unmatched junction nucleotides: 5. The CDR3 sequence is CASSHGQGADGYTF. The CDR3 nucleotides are TGCGCCAGCAGCCACGGACAGGGGGCCGATGGCTACACCTTC.

The V gene is TRBV6-4, the J gene TRBJ1-1, with a tentative D call TRBD1 (5 bases). Between the trimmed V and J ends, which lost 0 bases and 5 bases, there was a span of 16 bases. The CDR3 loop spans 16 amino acids. Germline V gene sequence: CDR1 MRHNA, CDR2 SNTAGT. The CDR3 DNA reads TGTGCCAGCAGTGACTCGATGCCCGCGGGGCGGACTGAAGCTTTCTTT. It codes for CASSDSMPAGRTEAFF.

CDR3 in DNA: TGTGCCACCAGCAGACCAGGACAGGGATTGAGTAATGAGCAGTTCTTC. Amino acid sequence: CATSRPGQGLSNEQFF. The rearrangement joins TRBV15 to TRBJ2-1; 8 bases agree with TRBD1. The CDR3 runs 16 residues. J was trimmed by 7 bases and V by 2 bases; bases with no gene match: 10. CDR1 is LNHNV and CDR2 is YYDKDF in the germline V gene (reference sequence).

Only a few counts were recorded for this clone. The chain is built from TRBV6-2 or TRBV6-3 and TRBJ1-2; no firm D call. The CDR3 is 13 residues long. Germline lookup yields CDR1 MNHEY and CDR2 SVGEGT. V was clipped by 5 bases and J by 11 bases, with 18 bases between them. The CDR3, as DNA: TGTGCCAGCAGTGCGGTTCCGGCCGGTGGGTACACCTTC. This codes for CASSAVPAGGYTF.

The chain uses TRBV7-2 and TRBJ2-1, with TRBD1 as a possible D gene (6 bases). The germline V gene encodes CDR1 SGHTA and CDR2 FQGNSA. V dropped 0 bases and J dropped 7 bases, with 19 bases sitting between them. CDR3 length: 17 amino acids. The CDR3 region is CASSLAPGASSRNEQFF. The CDR3 DNA reads as TGTGCCAGCAGCTTAGCTCCAGGGGCCTCAAGTCGTAATGAGCAGTTCTTC.

The rearrangement uses TRBV5-5 and TRBJ1-5; D possibly corresponds to TRBD1 (5 bases). Trimming removed 0 bases from V and 4 bases from J, with 11 bases in between. The CDR3 has 15 residues. The germline V gene has CDR1 SGHKS and CDR2 YYEKEE (reference sequence). The CDR3 here is CASSLEAGGNQPQHF. The CDR3 coding sequence is TGTGCCAGCAGCTTGGAGGCGGGGGGGAATCAGCCCCAGCATTTT.

The chain employs TRBV7-8 and TRBJ1-2; tentative D call: TRBD1 (6 bases). The germline gives CDR1 SGHVS, CDR2 FQNEAQ. V was pared by 5 bases and J by 1 base, with 14 bases between. CDR3 length: 15 residues. CDR3 loop: CASSRSRQVNYGYTF. The CDR3 bases are TGTGCCAGCAGCCGAAGTCGACAGGTTAACTATGGCTACACCTTC.

The chain employs TRBV10-3 and TRBJ1-2; no clear D. V was pared by 7 bases and J by 3 bases, with 12 bases between. Germline assignment: CDR1 ENHRY and CDR2 SYGVKD. This CDR3 spans 13 amino acids. Here the CDR3 reads CAIKGDNYYGYTF. The CDR3 coding sequence is TGTGCCATCAAAGGTGACAACTACTATGGCTACACCTTC.

This chain uses TRBV25-1 with TRBJ1-2; D might be TRBD1 (5 bases). The ends were cut back, 3 bases at V and 4 bases at J, with 12 bases in the middle. CDR1 is MGHDK and CDR2 is SYGVNS in the germline V gene. This CDR3 spans 14 amino acids. The chain's CDR3 is CASSDPGRGYGYTF. Here the CDR3 DNA reads TGTGCCAGCAGTGACCCAGGGCGAGGCTATGGCTACACCTTC.

The chain carries TRBV5-1 and TRBJ1-2, with D possibly TRBD1 on 6 matching bases. The CDR3 extends over 15 amino acids. Trimming cost V 7 bases and J 3 bases, with 19 bases left between them. The germline V gene encodes CDR1 SGHRS and CDR2 YFSETQ. CDR3 amino acids: CASGRTQGNYYGYTF. In DNA, the CDR3 is TGCGCCAGCGGGCGTACGCAGGGGAATTACTATGGCTACACCTTC.

The chain recombines TRBV6-5 with TRBJ2-3; D might be TRBD1 (6 bases). This CDR3 comprises 15 residues. Germline CDR1 reads MNHEY; CDR2 reads SVGAGI. V lost 2 bases, J lost 5 bases, and 14 bases lay in between. The CDR3 DNA sequence: TGTGCCAGCAGTTACCAGAATACAGGGATAGATACGCAGTATTTT. Amino acid sequence: CASSYQNTGIDTQYF.

This sequence joins TRBV6-6 and TRBJ2-3; possibly TRBD2 for D (6 bases). The CDR3 is made up of 15 amino acids. Germline-derived CDR1 and CDR2 are MNHNY and SVGAGI (reference sequence). V dropped 0 bases and J dropped 5 bases, with 12 bases sitting between them. The CDR3 DNA reads as TGTGCCAGCAGTTACTCCGAGTTGCGGGGAGATACGCAGTATTTT. Its translation: CASSYSELRGDTQYF.

The CDR3 sequence is CASSVDPRGGASPLHF. The DNA for the CDR3 is TGTGCCAGCAGCGTAGATCCACGAGGGGGCGCTTCACCCCTCCACTTT. The chain carries TRBV9 and TRBJ1-6; 7 bases fit TRBD1. The germline gives CDR1 SGDLS, CDR2 YYNGEE. The CDR3 sequence is 16 residues long. V dropped 0 bases and J dropped 9; count of bases not matched to a gene: 9.

The chain employs TRBV6-6 and TRBJ2-6; a weak D match, TRBD2 (6 bases). CDR3 size: 11 residues. Between the trimmed V and J ends, which lost 6 bases and 9 bases, there was a span of 6 bases. Germline loops: CDR1 MNHNY, CDR2 SVGAGI (reference sequence). CDR3 residues: CASREGNVLTF. As DNA, the CDR3 is TGTGCCAGCAGGGAGGGCAACGTCCTGACTTTC.

This chain connects TRBV19 to TRBJ1-4; tentative D call: TRBD1 (5 bases). The CDR3 loop spans 13 amino acids. From germline, CDR1 is LNHDA and CDR2 SQIVND (reference sequence). V was clipped by 6 bases and J by 4 bases, with 9 bases between them. In DNA form, the CDR3 reads TGTGCCAGTAGGACAGCAAATAATGAAAAACTGTTTTTT. This sequence encodes CASRTANNEKLFF. The whole variable domain, filled in from reference TRBV19 and TRBJ1-4, reads DGGITQSPKYLFRKEGQNVTLSCEQNLNHDAMYWYRQDPGQGLRLIYYSQIVNDFQKGDIAEGYSVSREKKESFPLTVTSAQKNPTAFYLCASRTANNEKLFFGSGTQLSVL.

This clone was observed a single time. This chain connects TRBV5-4 to TRBJ1-6; TRBD1 is a possible D gene (5 bases). Deletions cut 0 bases from V and 5 bases from J, with 9 bases between. Per the germline V gene, CDR1 is SGHNT and CDR2 is YYREEE (reference sequence). There are 15 residues in the CDR3. This CDR3 is CASSLGGVDNSPLHF. As DNA, the CDR3 is TGTGCCAGCAGCTTGGGGGGGGTGGATAATTCACCCCTCCACTTT.

The chain carries TRBV6-6 and TRBJ1-2, with 7 bases identical to TRBD1. This CDR3 spans 13 amino acids. The ends lost 7 bases at V and 3 bases at J; junction bases unmatched: 5. The germline V gene encodes CDR1 MNHNY and CDR2 SVGAGI (reference sequence). The CDR3 here is CASNDREDYGYTF. CDR3 nucleotides: TGTGCCAGCAACGACAGGGAGGACTATGGCTACACCTTC.

This clone was detected once. The chain recombines TRBV3-1 (or the pseudogene TRBV3-2) with TRBJ1-2, with TRBD1 as a possible D gene (6 bases). V was shortened by 5 bases and J by 0 bases, with 10 bases between the two germline ends. The CDR3 totals 14 residues. CDR1 LGHDT and CDR2 YNNKEL come from the germline V gene (reference sequence). CDR3 residues: CASSYQGSNYGYTF. CDR3 nucleotides: TGTGCCAGCAGCTACCAGGGGTCTAACTATGGCTACACCTTC.

The J gene is TRBJ1-2, the V gene TRBV4-1, with D hard to call. This CDR3 spans 17 amino acids. CDR1 is MGHRA, CDR2 YSYEKL, per germline. Trimming removed 0 bases at V and 4 bases at J, with 18 bases between. The DNA of the CDR3 is TGCGCCAGCAGCCAAGAGTTGGGTCGAGGAGCCCCCTATGGCTACACCTTC. Amino acid sequence: CASSQELGRGAPYGYTF.

The chain has TRBV6-5 and TRBJ2-3, with D hard to call. Germline assignment: CDR1 MNHEY and CDR2 SVGAGI. This CDR3 has 14 residues. The germline V and J ends were trimmed by 2 bases and 5 bases, with 11 bases remaining between them. The chain's CDR3 is CASSYEWSGDTQYF. As DNA, the CDR3 is TGTGCCAGCAGTTACGAGTGGTCAGGAGATACGCAGTATTTT.

This chain connects TRBV19 to TRBJ1-2; a weak D match, TRBD1 (6 bases). The CDR3 contains 17 residues. Trimming cost V 7 bases and J 3 bases, with 24 bases left between them. Germline CDR1 and CDR2: LNHDA and SQIVND (reference sequence). CDR3 amino acids: CASTYLAGAIGDYGYTF. The CDR3 DNA reads as TGTGCCAGTACCTATTTGGCAGGGGCAATTGGAGACTATGGCTACACCTTC.

CDR3 region: CSGRRGETQYF. Written as DNA, the CDR3 is TGCAGTGGGAGGCGGGGCGAGACCCAGTACTTC. The chain links TRBV20-1 to TRBJ2-5; possible D gene TRBD2, 6 bases. The CDR3 length is 11 residues. Trimming stripped 7 bases from V and 5 bases from J, with 11 bases between. Germline CDR1 is DFQATT and CDR2 is SNEGSKA (reference sequence).

The J gene is TRBJ2-7, the V gene TRBV19, with D possibly matching TRBD1 (6 bases). CDR1 LNHDA and CDR2 SQIVND come from the germline V gene (reference sequence). There are 14 residues in the CDR3. The germline V and J ends were trimmed by 3 bases and 1 base, with 10 bases remaining between them. The CDR3 reads CASSMVQGSYEQYF. CDR3 nucleotide sequence: TGTGCCAGTAGTATGGTACAGGGTTCCTACGAGCAGTACTTC.